A single TCR beta chain is shown here with its context. Its antigen remains unidentified. All of the isolated RNA was reverse transcribed, so expressed TCRB transcripts were sequenced. TCRdb keeps only in-frame clones here, not all; method: immunoSEQ multiplex PCR. Found here are around 450,000 clones, 11% of them singletons; the top ten hold over 0.04%. The sample belongs to a study of beta chain features in type 1 diabetes. Study-wide context: Cells sorted and examined across all samples totaled approximately 110 million.

Findings and limits, study-wide: VDJ junctions from type 1 diabetes patients carried fewer insertions and larger deletions.

Germline lookup yields CDR1 SGHVS and CDR2 FQNEAQ. V shed 6 bases and J shed 6 bases, with 12 bases lying between them. The CDR3 contains 13 residues. A single heparinised blood sample, averaging approximately 100 mL, was obtained per donor. Sorting gave populations that all exceeded 95% purity. This clonotype was sampled from a young woman in good health. The chain recombines TRBV7-8 with TRBJ2-1; tentative D call: TRBD2 (5 bases). The specimen sequenced was naive CD4+ T cells from blood. In DNA form, the CDR3 reads TGTGCCAGCAGTCGCAATGCGGGCAATGAGCAGTTCTTC. Its protein product is CASSRNAGNEQFF.